A single TCR beta chain is shown here with its context. This sample is part of a study of shared clonotypes between healthy human individuals. Naive CD8 cells were CD45RO-negative, positively selected for CCR7, excluding terminally differentiated effector memory CD45RA+ cells. The CDR3 extends over 15 amino acids. Trimming took off 3 bases at V and 2 bases at J, with 11 bases between the two ends. Germline lookup yields CDR1 MDHEN and CDR2 SYDVKM. Repertoires were generated with immunoSEQ multiplex PCR, while TCRdb's copy carries only in-frame clones and drops some. The table has 800,000 or so clones, about 96% seen once; the top ten hold approximately 0.2%.

The sample taken for sequencing was naive CD8+ T cells sorted from blood. The sequence derives from a man younger than 40 in good health. V usage is TRBV28 and J usage is TRBJ2-1; D is possibly TRBD1 (5 bases). The CDR3 region has the DNA TGTGCCAGCAGTTTGGGGCAGGCCGCCTACAATGAGCAGTTCTTC. This sequence encodes CASSLGQAAYNEQFF.